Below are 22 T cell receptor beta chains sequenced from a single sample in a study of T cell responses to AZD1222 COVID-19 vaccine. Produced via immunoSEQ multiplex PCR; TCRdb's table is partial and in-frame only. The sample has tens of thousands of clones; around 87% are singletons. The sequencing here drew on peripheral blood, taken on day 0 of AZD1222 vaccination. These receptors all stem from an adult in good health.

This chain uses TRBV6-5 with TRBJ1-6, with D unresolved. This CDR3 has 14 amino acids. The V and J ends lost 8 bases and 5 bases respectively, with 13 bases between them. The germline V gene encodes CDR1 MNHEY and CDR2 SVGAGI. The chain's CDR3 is CASSLSTDNSPLHF. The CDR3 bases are TGTGCCAGCTCCCTATCGACGGATAATTCACCCCTCCACTTT.

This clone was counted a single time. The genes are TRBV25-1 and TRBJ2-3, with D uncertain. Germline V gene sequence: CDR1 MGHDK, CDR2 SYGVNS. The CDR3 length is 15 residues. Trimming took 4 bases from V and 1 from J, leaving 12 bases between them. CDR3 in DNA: TGTGCCAGCAGTGCCACGGGCAGAGGCACAGATACGCAGTATTTT. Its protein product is CASSATGRGTDTQYF. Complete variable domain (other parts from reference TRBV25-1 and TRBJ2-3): EADIYQTPRYLVIGTGKKITLECSQTMGHDKMYWYQQDPGMELHLIHYSYGVNSTEKGDLSSESTVSRIRTEHFPLTLESARPSHTSQYLCASSATGRGTDTQYFGPGTRLTVL.

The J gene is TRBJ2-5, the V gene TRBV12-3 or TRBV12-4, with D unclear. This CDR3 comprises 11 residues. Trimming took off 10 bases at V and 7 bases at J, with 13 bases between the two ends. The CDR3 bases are TGTGCCATCGGAATTCTTGGGACCCAGTACTTC. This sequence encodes CAIGILGTQYF.

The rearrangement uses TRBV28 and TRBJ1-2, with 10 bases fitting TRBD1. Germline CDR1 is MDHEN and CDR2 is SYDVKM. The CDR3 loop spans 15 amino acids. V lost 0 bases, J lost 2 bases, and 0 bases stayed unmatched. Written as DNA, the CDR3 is TGTGCCAGCAGTTTATGGACAGGGGGCAACTATGGCTACACCTTC. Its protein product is CASSLWTGGNYGYTF.

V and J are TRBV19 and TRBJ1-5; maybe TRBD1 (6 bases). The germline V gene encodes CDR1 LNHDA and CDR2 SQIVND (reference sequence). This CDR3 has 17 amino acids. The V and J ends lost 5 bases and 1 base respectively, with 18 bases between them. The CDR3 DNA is TGTGCCAGTAGTTCCGGGGGCTTGAATTGGAGCAATCAGCCCCAGCATTTT. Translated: CASSSGGLNWSNQPQHF. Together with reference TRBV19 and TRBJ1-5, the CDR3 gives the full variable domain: DGGITQSPKYLFRKEGQNVTLSCEQNLNHDAMYWYRQDPGQGLRLIYYSQIVNDFQKGDIAEGYSVSREKKESFPLTVTSAQKNPTAFYLCASSSGGLNWSNQPQHFGDGTRLSIL.

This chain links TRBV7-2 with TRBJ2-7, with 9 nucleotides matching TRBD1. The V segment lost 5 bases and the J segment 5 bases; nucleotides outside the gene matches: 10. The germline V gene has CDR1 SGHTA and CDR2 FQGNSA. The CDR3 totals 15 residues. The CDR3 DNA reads TGTGCCAGCAGCCTCCAACAGGGGGCGCTGGACGAGCAGTACTTC. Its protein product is CASSLQQGALDEQYF.

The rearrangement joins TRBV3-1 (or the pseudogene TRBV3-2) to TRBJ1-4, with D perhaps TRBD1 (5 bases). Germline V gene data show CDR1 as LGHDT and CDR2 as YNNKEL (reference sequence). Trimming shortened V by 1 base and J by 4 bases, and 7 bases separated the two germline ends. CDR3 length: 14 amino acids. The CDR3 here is CASSQVDSNEKLFF. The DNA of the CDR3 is TGTGCCAGCAGCCAAGTAGACAGTAATGAAAAACTGTTTTTT.

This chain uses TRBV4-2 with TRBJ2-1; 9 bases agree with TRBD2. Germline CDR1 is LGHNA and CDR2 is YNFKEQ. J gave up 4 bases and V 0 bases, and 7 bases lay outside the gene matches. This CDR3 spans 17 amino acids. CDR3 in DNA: TGTGCCAGCAGCCAAGAGACGCAAGCGGGAGGTTACAATGAGCAGTTCTTC. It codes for CASSQETQAGGYNEQFF.

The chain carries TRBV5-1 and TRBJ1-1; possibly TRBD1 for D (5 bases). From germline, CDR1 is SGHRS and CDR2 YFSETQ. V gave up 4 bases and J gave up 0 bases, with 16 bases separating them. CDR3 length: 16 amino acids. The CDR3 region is CASSGSGANMNTEAFF. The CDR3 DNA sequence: TGCGCCAGCAGCGGGTCCGGGGCGAACATGAACACTGAAGCTTTCTTT.

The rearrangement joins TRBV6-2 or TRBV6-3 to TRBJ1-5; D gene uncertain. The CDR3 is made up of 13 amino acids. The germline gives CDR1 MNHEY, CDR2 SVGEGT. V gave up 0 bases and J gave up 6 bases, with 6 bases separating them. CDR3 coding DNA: TGTGCCAGCAGTTACTCAGGGAGTCAGCCCCAGCATTTT. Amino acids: CASSYSGSQPQHF.

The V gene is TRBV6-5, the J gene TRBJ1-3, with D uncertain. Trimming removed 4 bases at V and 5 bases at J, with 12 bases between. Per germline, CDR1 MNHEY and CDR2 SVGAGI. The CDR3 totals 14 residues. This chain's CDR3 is CASSSVKERNTIYF. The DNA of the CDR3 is TGTGCCAGCAGTTCGGTAAAAGAAAGAAACACCATATATTTT.

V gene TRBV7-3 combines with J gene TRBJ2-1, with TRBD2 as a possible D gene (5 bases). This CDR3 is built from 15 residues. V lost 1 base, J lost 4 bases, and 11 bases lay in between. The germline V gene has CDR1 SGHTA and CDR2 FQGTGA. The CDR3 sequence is CASSLNREGYNEQFF. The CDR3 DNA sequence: TGTGCCAGCAGCTTAAATCGGGAAGGGTACAATGAGCAGTTCTTC.

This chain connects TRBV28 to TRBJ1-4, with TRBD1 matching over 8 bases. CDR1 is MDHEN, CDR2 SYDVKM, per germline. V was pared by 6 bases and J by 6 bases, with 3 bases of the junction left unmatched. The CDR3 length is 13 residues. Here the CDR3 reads CASRGQAYEKLFF. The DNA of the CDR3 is TGTGCCAGCAGGGGACAGGCATATGAAAAACTGTTTTTT.

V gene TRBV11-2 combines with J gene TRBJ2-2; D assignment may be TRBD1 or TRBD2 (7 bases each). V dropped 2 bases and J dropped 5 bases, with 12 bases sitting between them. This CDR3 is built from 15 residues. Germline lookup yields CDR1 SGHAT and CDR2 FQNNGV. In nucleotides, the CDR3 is TGTGCCAGCAGCTTACAGGGGGGGATAACCGGGGAGCTGTTTTTT. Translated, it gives CASSLQGGITGELFF.

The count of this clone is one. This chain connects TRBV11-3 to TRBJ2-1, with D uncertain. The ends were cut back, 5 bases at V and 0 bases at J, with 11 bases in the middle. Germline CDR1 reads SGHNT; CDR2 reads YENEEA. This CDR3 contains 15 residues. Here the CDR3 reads CASSLRTASYNEQFF. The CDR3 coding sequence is TGTGCCAGCAGCCTTAGGACGGCCTCCTACAATGAGCAGTTCTTC.

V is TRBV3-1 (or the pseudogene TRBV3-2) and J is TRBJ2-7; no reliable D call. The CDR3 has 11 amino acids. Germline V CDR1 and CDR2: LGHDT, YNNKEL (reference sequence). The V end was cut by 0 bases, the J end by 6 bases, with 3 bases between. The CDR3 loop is CASSQESEQYF. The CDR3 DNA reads TGTGCCAGCAGCCAAGAAAGCGAGCAGTACTTC.

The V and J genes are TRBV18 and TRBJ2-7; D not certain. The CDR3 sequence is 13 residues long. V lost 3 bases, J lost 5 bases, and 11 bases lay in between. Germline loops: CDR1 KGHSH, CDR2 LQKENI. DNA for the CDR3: TGTGCCAGCTCACCTTCCACGGACCACGAGCAGTACTTC. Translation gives CASSPSTDHEQYF.

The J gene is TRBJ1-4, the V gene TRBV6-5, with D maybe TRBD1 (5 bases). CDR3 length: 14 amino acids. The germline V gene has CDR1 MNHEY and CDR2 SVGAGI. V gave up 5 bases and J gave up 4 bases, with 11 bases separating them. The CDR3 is CASSRQSYNEKLFF. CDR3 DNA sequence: TGTGCCAGCAGTAGACAGAGTTATAATGAAAAACTGTTTTTT.

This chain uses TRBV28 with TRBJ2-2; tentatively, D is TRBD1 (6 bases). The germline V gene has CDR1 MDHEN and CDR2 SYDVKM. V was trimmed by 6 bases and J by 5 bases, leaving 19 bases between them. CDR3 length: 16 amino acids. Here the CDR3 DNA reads TGTGCCAGCAGACCAACACAACTACAGGGAACCGGGGAGCTGTTTTTT. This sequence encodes CASRPTQLQGTGELFF.

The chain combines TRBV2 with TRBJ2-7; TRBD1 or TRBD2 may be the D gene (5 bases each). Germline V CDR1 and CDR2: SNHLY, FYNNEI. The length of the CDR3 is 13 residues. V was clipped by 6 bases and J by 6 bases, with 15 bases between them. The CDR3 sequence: CASSPRGLVEQYF. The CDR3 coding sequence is TGTGCCAGCAGCCCTCGGGGCCTGGTCGAGCAGTACTTC.

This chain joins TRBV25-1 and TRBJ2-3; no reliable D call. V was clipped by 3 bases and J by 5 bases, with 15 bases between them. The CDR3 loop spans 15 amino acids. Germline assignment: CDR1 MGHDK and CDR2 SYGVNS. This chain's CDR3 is CASSDFETAKDTQYF. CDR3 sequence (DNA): TGTGCCAGCAGTGATTTTGAGACGGCGAAAGATACGCAGTATTTT. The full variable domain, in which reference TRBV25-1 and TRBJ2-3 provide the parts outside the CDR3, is EADIYQTPRYLVIGTGKKITLECSQTMGHDKMYWYQQDPGMELHLIHYSYGVNSTEKGDLSSESTVSRIRTEHFPLTLESARPSHTSQYLCASSDFETAKDTQYFGPGTRLTVL.

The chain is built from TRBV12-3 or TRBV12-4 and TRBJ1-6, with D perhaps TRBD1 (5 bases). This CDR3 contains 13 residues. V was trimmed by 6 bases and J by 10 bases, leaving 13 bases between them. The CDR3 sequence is CASSRDRRSPLHF. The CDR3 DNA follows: TGTGCCAGCAGCCGAGACAGACGGTCACCCCTCCACTTT.